The sequence of this T cell receptor (beta chain) was determined in a study of T cell repertoires in cytomegalovirus infection. Study summary: Public TCR beta signatures indicated both CMV infection and matching HLA type. Findings of the study overall: Individuals carrying CMV plus the relevant HLA were identified by cumulative frequency of public TCR beta families.

The germline CDR1 and CDR2 sequences are MNHEY and SVGEGT. The CDR3 has 13 residues. The V end was cut by 7 bases, the J end by 4 bases, with 13 bases between. This clonotype was detected a few times. Antigen: not known. TCRdb reprocessed the reads with MiXCR, giving one entry per CDR3 protein. The table shows 200,000 to 250,000 distinct CDR3 sequences, with approximately 24% occurring only once. This TCR derives from a human donor in good health (CMV status not recorded). Some clones in this sample may be carry-over from other donors' samples. The source material was CD8+ T cells from PBMCs. The chain uses TRBV6-2 or TRBV6-3 and TRBJ1-1; weak D call: TRBD1 (5 bases). The CDR3 sequence: CASTFGGSTEAFF. In DNA, the CDR3 is TGTGCCAGCACCTTTGGGGGATCCACTGAAGCTTTCTTT.